This T cell receptor beta chain stems from a study of blood T cell repertoires in COVID-19. Background on the study: COVID-19 samples, acute and convalescent, were from the United States, Italy and Spain. Nucleic acid was either cDNA or gDNA, and it came from T cells, B-cell-depleted T cells, or PBMCs.

Source study methods: It was from reference gene primer amplification that nucleated cell counts were estimated. Clones were read by immunoSEQ multiplex PCR, and TCRdb kept only the in-frame ones, dropping some. V and J calls and clone size are copied from that table; D and trimming were computed from the DNA. This table has around 270,000 clones, over 80% appearing once. The TCR was taken from a woman aged 40 to 50 who had recovered from COVID-19. Source material: peripheral blood.

Here the CDR3 DNA reads TGTGCCAGCAGCTTTAGCAGGGACAGCTCCTACGAGCAGTACTTC. Translating it yields CASSFSRDSSYEQYF. The chain links TRBV11-2 to TRBJ2-7; the match to TRBD1 covers 7 bases. With V trimmed by 3 bases and J by 0 bases, 5 bases remained unmatched. CDR1 and CDR2 from the germline V gene are SGHAT and FQNNGV. The CDR3 is 15 residues long.